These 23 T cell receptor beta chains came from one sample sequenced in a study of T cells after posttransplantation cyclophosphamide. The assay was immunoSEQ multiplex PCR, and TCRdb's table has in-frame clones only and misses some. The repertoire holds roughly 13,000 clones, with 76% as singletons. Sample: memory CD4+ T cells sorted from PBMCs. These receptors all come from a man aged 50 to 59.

This CDR3 is CASSIPPYYNEQFF. DNA for the CDR3: TGTGCCAGTAGTATTCCCCCCTATTACAATGAGCAGTTCTTC. The chain carries TRBV19 and TRBJ2-1; D unresolved. Germline CDR1 is LNHDA and CDR2 is SQIVND (reference sequence). The CDR3 loop spans 14 amino acids. Trimming stripped 3 bases from V and 4 bases from J, with 10 bases between.

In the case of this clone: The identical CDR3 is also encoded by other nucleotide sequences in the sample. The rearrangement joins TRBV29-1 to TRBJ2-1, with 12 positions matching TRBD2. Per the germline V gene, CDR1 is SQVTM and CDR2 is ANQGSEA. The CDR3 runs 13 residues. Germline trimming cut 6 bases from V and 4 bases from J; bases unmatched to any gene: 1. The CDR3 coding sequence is TGCAGCGTGGGGACTAGCGGGTACAATGAGCAGTTCTTC. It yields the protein CSVGTSGYNEQFF.

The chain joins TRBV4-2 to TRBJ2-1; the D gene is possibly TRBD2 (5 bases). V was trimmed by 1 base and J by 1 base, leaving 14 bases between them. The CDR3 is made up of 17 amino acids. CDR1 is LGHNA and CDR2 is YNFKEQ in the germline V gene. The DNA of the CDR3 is TGTGCCAGCAGCCAAGTTTTTGCGGGCGGATCCTACAATGAGCAGTTCTTC. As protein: CASSQVFAGGSYNEQFF.

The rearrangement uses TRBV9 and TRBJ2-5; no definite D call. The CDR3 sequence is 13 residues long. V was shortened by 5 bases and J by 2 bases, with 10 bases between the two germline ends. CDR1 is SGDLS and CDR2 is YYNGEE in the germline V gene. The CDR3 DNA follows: TGTGCCAGCAGTTATTCAGAACAAGAGACCCAGTACTTC. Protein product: CASSYSEQETQYF.

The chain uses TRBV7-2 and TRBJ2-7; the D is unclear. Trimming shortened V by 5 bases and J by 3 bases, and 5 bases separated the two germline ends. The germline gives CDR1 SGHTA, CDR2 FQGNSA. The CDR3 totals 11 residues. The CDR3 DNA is TGTGCCAGCAGCCCGTACTACGAGCAGTACTTC. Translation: CASSPYYEQYF.

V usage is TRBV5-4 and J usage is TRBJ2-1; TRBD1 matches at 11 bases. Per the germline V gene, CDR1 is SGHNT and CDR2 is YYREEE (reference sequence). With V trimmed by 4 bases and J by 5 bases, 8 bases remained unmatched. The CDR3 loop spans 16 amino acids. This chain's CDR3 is CASSTGGTGGHNEQFF. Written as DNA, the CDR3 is TGTGCCAGCAGCACCGGGGGGACAGGGGGTCACAATGAGCAGTTCTTC.

The CDR3 protein is CASSPPNTGELFF. The CDR3 DNA follows: TGTGCCAGCAGTCCCCCTAACACCGGGGAGCTGTTTTTT. V and J are TRBV28 and TRBJ2-2; no clear D. This CDR3 is built from 13 residues. V was clipped by 5 bases and J by 2 bases, with 6 bases between them. Looked up from germline, CDR1 is MDHEN and CDR2 is SYDVKM. Filled out from reference TRBV28 and TRBJ2-2, the complete variable domain reads DVKVTQSSRYLVKRTGEKVFLECVQDMDHENMFWYRQDPGLGLRLIYFSYDVKMKEKGDIPEGYSVSREKKERFSLILESASTNQTSMYLCASSPPNTGELFFGEGSRLTVL.

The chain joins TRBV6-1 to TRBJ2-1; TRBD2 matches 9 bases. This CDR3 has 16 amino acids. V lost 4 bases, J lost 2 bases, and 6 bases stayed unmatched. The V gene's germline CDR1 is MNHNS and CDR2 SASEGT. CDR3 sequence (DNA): TGTGCCAGCAGTGTGGATAGCGGGAGAACCTACAATGAGCAGTTCTTC. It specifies CASSVDSGRTYNEQFF.

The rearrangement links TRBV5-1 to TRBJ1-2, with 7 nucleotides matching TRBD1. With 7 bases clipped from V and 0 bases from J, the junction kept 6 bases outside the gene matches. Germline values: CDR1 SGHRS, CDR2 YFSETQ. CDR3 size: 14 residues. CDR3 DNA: TGCGCCAGCGGGGACAGTCAAGCTAACTATGGCTACACCTTC. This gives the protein CASGDSQANYGYTF.

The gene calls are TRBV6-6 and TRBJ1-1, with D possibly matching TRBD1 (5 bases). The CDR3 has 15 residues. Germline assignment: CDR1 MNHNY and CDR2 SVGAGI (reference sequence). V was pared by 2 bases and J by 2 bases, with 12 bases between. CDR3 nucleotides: TGTGCCAGCAGTTACCAGGGTCGGGCCAACACTGAAGCTTTCTTT. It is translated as CASSYQGRANTEAFF.

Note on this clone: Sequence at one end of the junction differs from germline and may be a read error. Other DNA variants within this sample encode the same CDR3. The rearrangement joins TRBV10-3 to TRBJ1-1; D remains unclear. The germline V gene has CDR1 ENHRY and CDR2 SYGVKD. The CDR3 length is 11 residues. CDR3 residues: CAISDQVKAFF. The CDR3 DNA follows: TGTGCCATCAGTGACCAGGTCAAAGCCTTCTTT.

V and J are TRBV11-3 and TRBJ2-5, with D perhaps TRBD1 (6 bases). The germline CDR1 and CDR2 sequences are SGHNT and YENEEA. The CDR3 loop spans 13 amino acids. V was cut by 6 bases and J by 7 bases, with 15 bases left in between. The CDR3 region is CASSQGGFTTQYF. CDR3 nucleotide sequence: TGTGCCAGCAGTCAAGGGGGTTTCACGACCCAGTACTTC. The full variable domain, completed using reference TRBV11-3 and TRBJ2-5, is EAGVVQSPRYKIIEKKQPVAFWCNPISGHNTLYWYLQNLGQGPELLIRYENEEAVDDSQLPKDRFSAERLKGVDSTLKIQPAELGDSAVYLCASSQGGFTTQYFGPGTRLLVL.

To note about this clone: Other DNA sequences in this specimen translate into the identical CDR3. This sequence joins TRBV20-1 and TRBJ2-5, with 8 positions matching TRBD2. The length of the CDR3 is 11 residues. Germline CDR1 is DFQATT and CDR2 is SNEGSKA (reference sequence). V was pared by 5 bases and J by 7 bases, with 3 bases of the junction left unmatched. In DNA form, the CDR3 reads TGCAGTGCTGGTCGGGGGGGGACCCAGTACTTC. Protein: CSAGRGGTQYF.

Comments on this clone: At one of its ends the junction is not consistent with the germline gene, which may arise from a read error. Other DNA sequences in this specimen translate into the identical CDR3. For the CDR3, the DNA is TGTGCCAGTAGTATACGCACGGAGAGTACTGAAGCTTTTTTT. This sequence encodes CASSIRTESTEAFF. V usage is TRBV19 and J usage is TRBJ1-1; D gene uncertain. The CDR3 runs to 14 residues. Germline V gene lookup returns CDR1 LNHDA and CDR2 SQIVND (reference sequence).

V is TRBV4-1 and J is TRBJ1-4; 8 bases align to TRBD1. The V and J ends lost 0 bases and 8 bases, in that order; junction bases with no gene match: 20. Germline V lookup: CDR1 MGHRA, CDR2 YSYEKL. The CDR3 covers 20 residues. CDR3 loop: CASSQDRVRTGMRGTEKLFF. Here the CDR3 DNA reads TGCGCCAGCAGCCAAGATAGGGTTCGGACAGGGATGAGAGGAACGGAAAAACTGTTTTTT.

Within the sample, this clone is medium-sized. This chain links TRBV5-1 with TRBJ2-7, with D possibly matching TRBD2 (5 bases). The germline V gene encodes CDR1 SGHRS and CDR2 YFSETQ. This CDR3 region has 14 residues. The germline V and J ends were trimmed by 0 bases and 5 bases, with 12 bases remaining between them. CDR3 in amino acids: CASSLASGLNEQYF. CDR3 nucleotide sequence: TGCGCCAGCAGCTTGGCATCAGGACTTAACGAGCAGTACTTC.

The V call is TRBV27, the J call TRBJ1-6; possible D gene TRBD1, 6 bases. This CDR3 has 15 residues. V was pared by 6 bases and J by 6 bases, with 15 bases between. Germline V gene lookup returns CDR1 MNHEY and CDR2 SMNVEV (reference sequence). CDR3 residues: CASSRTDSFNSPLHF. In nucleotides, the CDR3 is TGTGCCAGCAGCCGGACGGACAGTTTTAATTCACCCCTCCACTTT.

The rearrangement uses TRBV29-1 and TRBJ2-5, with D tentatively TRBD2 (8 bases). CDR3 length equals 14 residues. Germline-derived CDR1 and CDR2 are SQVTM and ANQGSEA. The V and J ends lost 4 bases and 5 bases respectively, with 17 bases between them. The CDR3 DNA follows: TGCAGCGTTGCCCAGGGGGTAGCGGGGGAGACCCAGTACTTC. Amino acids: CSVAQGVAGETQYF. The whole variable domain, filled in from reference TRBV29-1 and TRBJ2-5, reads SAVISQKPSRDICQRGTSLTIQCQVDSQVTMMFWYRQQPGQSLTLIATANQGSEATYESGFVIDKFPISRPNLTFSTLTVSNMSPEDSSIYLCSVAQGVAGETQYFGPGTRLLVL.

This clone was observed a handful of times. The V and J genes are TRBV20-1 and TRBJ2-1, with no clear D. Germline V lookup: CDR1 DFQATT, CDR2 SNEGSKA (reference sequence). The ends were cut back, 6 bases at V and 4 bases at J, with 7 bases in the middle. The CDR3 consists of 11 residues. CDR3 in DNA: TGCAGTGCCAGAACTTACAATGAGCAGTTCTTC. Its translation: CSARTYNEQFF.

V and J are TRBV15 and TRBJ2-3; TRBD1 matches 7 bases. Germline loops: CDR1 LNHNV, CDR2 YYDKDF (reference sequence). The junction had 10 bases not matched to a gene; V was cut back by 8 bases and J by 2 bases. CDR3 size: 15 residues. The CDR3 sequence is CATGGQLISTDTQYF. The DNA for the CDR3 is TGTGCCACCGGGGGACAGCTGATATCCACAGATACGCAGTATTTT.

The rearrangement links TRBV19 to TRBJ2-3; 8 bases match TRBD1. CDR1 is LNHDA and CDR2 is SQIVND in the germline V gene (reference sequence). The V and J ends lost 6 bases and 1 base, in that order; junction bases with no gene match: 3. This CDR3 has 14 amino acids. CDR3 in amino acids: CASREGQGTDTQYF. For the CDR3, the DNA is TGTGCCAGTAGAGAGGGACAGGGCACAGATACGCAGTATTTT.

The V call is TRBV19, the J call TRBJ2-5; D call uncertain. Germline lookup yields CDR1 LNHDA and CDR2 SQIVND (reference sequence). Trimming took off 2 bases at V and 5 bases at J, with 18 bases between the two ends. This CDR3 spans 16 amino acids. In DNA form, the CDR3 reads TGTGCCAGTAGTATATTCGCGGCTGAAAGTAGGGAGACCCAGTACTTC. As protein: CASSIFAAESRETQYF.

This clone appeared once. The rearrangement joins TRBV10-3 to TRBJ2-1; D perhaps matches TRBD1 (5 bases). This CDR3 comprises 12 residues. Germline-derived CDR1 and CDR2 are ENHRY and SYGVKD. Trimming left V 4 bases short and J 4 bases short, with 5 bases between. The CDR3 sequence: CAISGQYNEQFF. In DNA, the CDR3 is TGTGCCATCAGTGGACAGTACAATGAGCAGTTCTTC.